These 22 T cell receptor beta chains came from one sample sequenced in a study of blood T cell repertoires in COVID-19 (TCRdb year 2020). The method behind the library was the immunoSEQ multiplex PCR assay. Entries here come from immuneACCESS through TCRdb and include only in-frame sequences with V and J called. Some clones fail to appear in such tables; in the studies checked, an unresolved V gene covers under half of the shortfall, and the cause of the remainder is unknown. The sample data list approximately 26,000 clones, and 80% to 90% of these were observed just once. The top ten hold 13% of the sample. Sequenced material: peripheral blood. The receptor set was obtained from a human donor in a cohort sampled during active COVID-19. The donor label of this sample is uncertain.

The chain joins TRBV11-2 to TRBJ2-3, with D maybe TRBD2 (5 bases). There are 15 residues in the CDR3. Trimming took 3 bases from V and 0 from J, leaving 10 bases between them. Per germline, CDR1 SGHAT and CDR2 FQNNGV. For the CDR3, the DNA is TGTGCCAGCAGCTTCGGGATAGGGAGCACAGATACGCAGTATTTT. Encoded protein: CASSFGIGSTDTQYF.

The chain has TRBV27 and TRBJ2-7; 7 positions agree with TRBD1. CDR3 length equals 17 residues. In germline, CDR1 is MNHEY, CDR2 SMNVEV (reference sequence). V lost 6 bases and J lost 7; bases outside the gene matches: 21. CDR3 bases: TGTGCCAGCAGCAACACCGGACAGGTGCTTCGTAGCTCGGAGCAGTACTTC. Residues: CASSNTGQVLRSSEQYF.

V is TRBV6-1 and J is TRBJ2-3; 7 bases agree with TRBD2. This CDR3 comprises 13 residues. V lost 2 bases to trimming and J lost 8 bases; unmatched junction nucleotides: 4. The V gene's germline CDR1 is MNHNS and CDR2 SASEGT. For the CDR3, the DNA is TGTGCCAGCAGTGAACCCGGACTAGGTACGCAGTATTTT. Translating gives CASSEPGLGTQYF.

V gene TRBV6-6 combines with J gene TRBJ1-2, with a weak D call TRBD1 (6 bases). V lost 6 bases to trimming and J lost 8 bases, with 10 bases between them. This CDR3 has 11 amino acids. In germline, CDR1 is MNHNY, CDR2 SVGAGI (reference sequence). This CDR3 is CASSTDSGYTF. The DNA for the CDR3 is TGTGCCAGCAGCACGGACAGCGGCTACACCTTC.

V usage is TRBV19 and J usage is TRBJ1-1, with 10 bases fitting TRBD1. V was pared by 8 bases and J by 1 base, with 1 base of the junction left unmatched. CDR1 LNHDA and CDR2 SQIVND come from the germline V gene (reference sequence). The CDR3 length is 13 residues. The CDR3 here is CASRTGGNTEAFF. CDR3 nucleotide sequence: TGTGCCAGTCGGACAGGGGGGAACACTGAAGCTTTCTTT.

The V call is TRBV19, the J call TRBJ2-7; 7 bases line up with TRBD1. Losses at the gene ends were 5 bases for V and 5 bases for J; bases not matched to a gene: 6. Germline CDR1 is LNHDA and CDR2 is SQIVND (reference sequence). This CDR3 region has 13 residues. The CDR3 nucleotides are TGTGCCAGTAGTCAACGACAGGGTGACGAGCAGTACTTC. It translates to CASSQRQGDEQYF.

The chain has TRBV24-1 and TRBJ2-1; 9 bases are a match to TRBD1. Germline-derived CDR1 and CDR2 are KGHDR and SFDVKD. This CDR3 has 16 amino acids. With V trimmed by 2 bases and J by 5 bases, 6 bases remained unmatched. CDR3 DNA: TGTGCCACCAGTGATTCCGGGACAGGGATCGACAATGAGCAGTTCTTC. Its translation: CATSDSGTGIDNEQFF.

V is TRBV27 and J is TRBJ2-7, with D unclear. This CDR3 has 15 residues. V was shortened by 0 bases and J by 2 bases, with 11 bases between the two germline ends. The germline V gene encodes CDR1 MNHEY and CDR2 SMNVEV (reference sequence). The CDR3 DNA reads as TGTGCCAGCAGTTTATCGGTCGGCAGGACCTACGAGCAGTACTTC. Its protein product is CASSLSVGRTYEQYF.

The rearrangement uses TRBV28 and TRBJ2-5; TRBD1 might be the D (5 bases). V dropped 6 bases and J dropped 2 bases, with 10 bases sitting between them. The length of the CDR3 is 13 residues. The germline CDR1 and CDR2 sequences are MDHEN and SYDVKM. For the CDR3, the DNA is TGTGCCAGCAGGCGAACAGGACAAGAGACCCAGTACTTC. It codes for CASRRTGQETQYF. Supplemented by reference TRBV28 and TRBJ2-5, the full variable domain reads DVKVTQSSRYLVKRTGEKVFLECVQDMDHENMFWYRQDPGLGLRLIYFSYDVKMKEKGDIPEGYSVSREKKERFSLILESASTNQTSMYLCASRRTGQETQYFGPGTRLLVL.

The chain carries TRBV3-1 (or the pseudogene TRBV3-2) and TRBJ2-1; 7 positions match TRBD2. CDR3 length: 16 amino acids. Germline lookup yields CDR1 LGHDT and CDR2 YNNKEL (reference sequence). Trimming removed 1 base from V and 5 bases from J; junction bases left unmatched: 8. The CDR3 DNA follows: TGTGCCAGCAGCCAAGGGTCGAGAGGGACTAACAATGAGCAGTTCTTC. Translating it yields CASSQGSRGTNNEQFF.

The sample holds one count of this clone. The gene calls are TRBV23-1 and TRBJ1-1; D is uncertain. TRBV23-1 has ORF status, its function being uncertain. CDR3 length: 16 residues. Trimming cost V 2 bases and J 3 bases, with 16 bases left between them. CDR3 in amino acids: CASSQSSRRRDTEAFF. The CDR3 DNA reads as TGCGCCAGCAGTCAAAGTTCTCGACGGCGGGACACTGAAGCTTTCTTT.

V gene TRBV5-1 combines with J gene TRBJ2-7, with a tentative D call TRBD1 (6 bases). V dropped 1 base and J dropped 7 bases, with 15 bases sitting between them. Germline loops: CDR1 SGHRS, CDR2 YFSETQ. The CDR3 is 14 amino acids. The CDR3 bases are TGCGCCAGCAGCTTGCCAGACCAAACAGGGGAGCAGTACTTC. Translated, it gives CASSLPDQTGEQYF. The full variable domain, in which reference TRBV5-1 and TRBJ2-7 provide the parts outside the CDR3, is KAGVTQTPRYLIKTRGQQVTLSCSPISGHRSVSWYQQTPGQGLQFLFEYFSETQRNKGNFPGRFSGRQFSNSRSEMNVSTLELGDSALYLCASSLPDQTGEQYFGPGTRLTVT.

The gene calls are TRBV5-1 and TRBJ2-1; D possibly corresponds to TRBD1 (6 bases). The germline V gene encodes CDR1 SGHRS and CDR2 YFSETQ. The CDR3 runs 15 residues. Deletions cut 2 bases from V and 4 bases from J, with 13 bases between. In nucleotides, the CDR3 is TGCGCCAGCAGCTTAGGGGGTGAAATTTACAATGAGCAGTTCTTC. It encodes CASSLGGEIYNEQFF. Supplemented by reference TRBV5-1 and TRBJ2-1, the full variable domain reads KAGVTQTPRYLIKTRGQQVTLSCSPISGHRSVSWYQQTPGQGLQFLFEYFSETQRNKGNFPGRFSGRQFSNSRSEMNVSTLELGDSALYLCASSLGGEIYNEQFFGPGTRLTVL.

The rearrangement joins TRBV28 to TRBJ2-1, with 8 bases matching TRBD2. V lost 2 bases, J lost 0 bases, and 12 bases stayed unmatched. This CDR3 is 19 amino acids long. Looked up from germline, CDR1 is MDHEN and CDR2 is SYDVKM. The CDR3 region has the DNA TGTGCCAGCAGTTTAAAGGGAGGGTTAGCGGGGAGCTCCTACAATGAGCAGTTCTTC. Protein sequence: CASSLKGGLAGSSYNEQFF.

V usage is TRBV5-5 and J usage is TRBJ2-1, with 9 nucleotides matching TRBD2. The junction had 9 bases not matched to a gene; V was cut back by 4 bases and J by 7 bases. CDR3 length: 15 residues. CDR1 is SGHKS, CDR2 YYEKEE, per germline (reference sequence). For the CDR3, the DNA is TGTGCCAGCAGCCGGGAAGGGACTAGCTTTAATGAGCAGTTCTTC. Protein sequence: CASSREGTSFNEQFF.

This clone was counted a single time. The gene calls are TRBV12-3 or TRBV12-4 and TRBJ2-5, with 10 bases matching TRBD1. The CDR3 is 13 residues long. V gave up 3 bases and J gave up 5 bases; unmatched junction bases: 0. CDR3 in DNA: TGTGCCAGCAGTTTGACAGGGGGCGAGACCCAGTACTTC. This encodes CASSLTGGETQYF.

The chain couples TRBV15 to TRBJ1-4; D is unresolved. V was clipped by 2 bases and J by 4 bases, with 17 bases between them. The germline gives CDR1 LNHNV, CDR2 YYDKDF (reference sequence). The CDR3 is 17 amino acids. The CDR3: CATSRWEWSTYNEKLFF. For the CDR3, the DNA is TGTGCCACCAGCAGATGGGAGTGGTCGACGTATAATGAAAAACTGTTTTTT.

The rearrangement uses TRBV11-2 and TRBJ2-5, with D perhaps TRBD2 (6 bases). The CDR3 sequence is 16 residues long. Germline CDR1 is SGHAT and CDR2 is FQNNGV. V was cut by 5 bases and J by 5 bases, with 21 bases left in between. CDR3 loop: CASSPGLQLVLETQYF. The CDR3 nucleotides read TGTGCCAGCAGCCCGGGACTTCAACTTGTCTTGGAGACCCAGTACTTC.

The rearrangement uses TRBV30 and TRBJ1-2; TRBD1 agrees at 10 bases. With 2 bases clipped from V and 5 bases from J, the junction kept 5 bases outside the gene matches. CDR3 length equals 14 residues. Germline CDR1 reads GTSNPN; CDR2 reads SVGIG (reference sequence). The CDR3: CAWSNRDRGYGYTF. The CDR3 DNA sequence: TGTGCCTGGAGTAACCGGGACAGGGGTTATGGCTACACCTTC.

The chain couples TRBV3-1 (or the pseudogene TRBV3-2) to TRBJ2-7, with 12 nucleotides matching TRBD1. The CDR3 contains 14 residues. CDR1 and CDR2 (germline): LGHDT, YNNKEL (reference sequence). V dropped 5 bases and J dropped 6; count of bases not matched to a gene: 5. CDR3 nucleotides: TGTGCCAGCAGCGAGGGGACAGGGGGCGGCGAGCAGTACTTC. Its protein is CASSEGTGGGEQYF.

V and J are TRBV5-1 and TRBJ2-2; D is perhaps TRBD2 (6 bases). Germline values: CDR1 SGHRS, CDR2 YFSETQ. The CDR3 loop spans 16 amino acids. Trimming took 4 bases from V and 1 from J, leaving 14 bases between them. CDR3 nucleotides: TGCGCCAGCAGCGTTTCGGGGGTAAAGAACACCGGGGAGCTGTTTTTT. Translating it yields CASSVSGVKNTGELFF. The complete variable domain, with remaining parts taken from reference TRBV5-1 and TRBJ2-2, reads KAGVTQTPRYLIKTRGQQVTLSCSPISGHRSVSWYQQTPGQGLQFLFEYFSETQRNKGNFPGRFSGRQFSNSRSEMNVSTLELGDSALYLCASSVSGVKNTGELFFGEGSRLTVL.

The V gene is TRBV9, the J gene TRBJ2-3; 7 nucleotides line up with TRBD1. In germline, CDR1 is SGDLS, CDR2 YYNGEE. The CDR3 spans 15 residues. Trimming took 6 bases from V and 4 from J; bases not matched to a gene: 11. CDR3 in DNA: TGTGCCAGCACCCCCGCAGGGACAGCAGCAGATACGCAGTATTTT. Its protein product is CASTPAGTAADTQYF.